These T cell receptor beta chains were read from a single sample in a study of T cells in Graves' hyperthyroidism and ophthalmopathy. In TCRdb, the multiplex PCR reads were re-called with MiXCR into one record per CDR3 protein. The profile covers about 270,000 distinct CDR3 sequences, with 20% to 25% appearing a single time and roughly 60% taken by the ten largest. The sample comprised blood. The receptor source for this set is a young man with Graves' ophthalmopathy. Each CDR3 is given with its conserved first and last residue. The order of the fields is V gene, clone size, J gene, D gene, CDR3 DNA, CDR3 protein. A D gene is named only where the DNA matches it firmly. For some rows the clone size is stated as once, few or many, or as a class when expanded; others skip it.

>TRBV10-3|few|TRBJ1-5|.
TGTGCCATCAGTGAGTCGATAGCGGGGAATCAGCCCCAGCATTTT
CAISESIAGNQPQHF
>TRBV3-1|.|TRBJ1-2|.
TGTGCCAGCAGCCAAGATGCGGGGGGCTATGGCTACACCTTC
CASSQDAGGYGYTF
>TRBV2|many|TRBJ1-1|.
TGTGCCAGCAGTGAGGGGGCGGGGAGCACTGAAGCTTTCTTT
CASSEGAGSTEAFF
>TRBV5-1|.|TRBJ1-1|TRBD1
TGCGCCAGCAACTCTCAACAGGGGTTTAGCACTGAAGCTTTCTTT
CASNSQQGFSTEAFF
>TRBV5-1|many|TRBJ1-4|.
TGCGCCAGCAGCCCTGGGACCGAAGCGGAAAAACTGTTTTTT
CASSPGTEAEKLFF
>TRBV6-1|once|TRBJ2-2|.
TGTGCCAGCAGTGAGATGGCAGGGGTCTTTGGCGGGGGGCTGTTTTTT
CASSEMAGVFGGGLFF
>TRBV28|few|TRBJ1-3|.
TGTGCCAGCAGCACTATCGAACGGAGAAACACCATATATTTT
CASSTIERRNTIYF
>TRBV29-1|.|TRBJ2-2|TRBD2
TGCAGCGTTGCGTCAGTTAGGGAGGGTCGGACCGGGGAGCTGTTTTTT
CSVASVREGRTGELFF
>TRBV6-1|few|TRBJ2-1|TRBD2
TGTGCCAGCAGTTCACTAGCGGCCAGCTCCTACAATGAGCAGTTCTTC
CASSSLAASSYNEQFF
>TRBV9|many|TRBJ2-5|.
TGTGCCAGCAGCGGTACAGGGTACGGGACCCAGTACTTC
CASSGTGYGTQYF
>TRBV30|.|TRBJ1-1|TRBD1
TGTGCCTGGAGTGTACGCCGGGGGGGGTGGGGACAGAGACTGAACACTGAAGCTTTCTTT
CAWSVRRGGWGQRLNTEAFF
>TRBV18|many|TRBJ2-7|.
TGTGCCAGCTCACCCCCCTATCCAGGCCACGAGCAGTACTTC
CASSPPYPGHEQYF
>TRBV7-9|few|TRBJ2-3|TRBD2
TGTGCCAGCAGCTTACCGGGACTAGTCGCAGATACGCAGTATTTT
CASSLPGLVADTQYF
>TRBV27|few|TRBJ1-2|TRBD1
TGTGCCAGCAGCCTGGGGGGGACAGGGAGAGGCTACACCTTC
CASSLGGTGRGYTF
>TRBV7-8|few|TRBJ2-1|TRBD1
TGTGCCAGCAGCCGGACAGGGTTTGAGCAGTTCTTC
CASSRTGFEQFF
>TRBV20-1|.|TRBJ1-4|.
TGCAGTGCCAGGCGGGTTGGGGGGGATGAAAAACTGTTTTTT
CSARRVGGDEKLFF
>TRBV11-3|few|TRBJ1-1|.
TGTGCCAGCAGCTTTTACTCAGGGGACGGGGCTTTCTTT
CASSFYSGDGAFF
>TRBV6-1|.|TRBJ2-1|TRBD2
TGTGCCAGCAGTGGCTGGACTAGCGGGAGGGACAATGAGCAGTTCTTC
CASSGWTSGRDNEQFF
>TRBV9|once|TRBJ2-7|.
TGTGCCAGCACCGTCGGACAGTTCAGTGAGCAGTACTTC
CASTVGQFSEQYF
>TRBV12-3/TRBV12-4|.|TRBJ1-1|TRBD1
TGTGCCAGCAGTTTAATAAGAGGGACAGTGAACACTGAAGCTTTCTTT
CASSLIRGTVNTEAFF
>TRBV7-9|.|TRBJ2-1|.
TGTGCCAGCAGCCCGGCGGAGTACGACAATGAGCAGTTCTTC
CASSPAEYDNEQFF
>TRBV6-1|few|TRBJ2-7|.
TGTGCCAGCAGTGAATCGTTACAGTACGAGCAGTACTTC
CASSESLQYEQYF
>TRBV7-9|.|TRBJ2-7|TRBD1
TGTGCCAGCATCCCGACAGGGGGACCCTACTACGAGCAGTACTTC
CASIPTGGPYYEQYF
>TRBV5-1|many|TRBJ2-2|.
TGCGCCAGCAGAAAAGGGTCGAACACCGGGGAGCTGTTTTTT
CASRKGSNTGELFF